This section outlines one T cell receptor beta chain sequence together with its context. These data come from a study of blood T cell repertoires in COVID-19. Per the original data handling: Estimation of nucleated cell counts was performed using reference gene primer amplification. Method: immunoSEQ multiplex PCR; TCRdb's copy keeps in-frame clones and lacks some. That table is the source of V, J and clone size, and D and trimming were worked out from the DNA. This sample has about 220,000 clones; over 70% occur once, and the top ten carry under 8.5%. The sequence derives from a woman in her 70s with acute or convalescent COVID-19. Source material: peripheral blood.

CDR3 DNA sequence: TGTGCCAGCGGAGGGGACAGGATCTCTGGGGCCAACGTCCTGACTTTC. It is translated as CASGGDRISGANVLTF. This sequence joins TRBV9 and TRBJ2-6; 8 positions agree with TRBD1. The CDR3 has 16 amino acids. After removal of 7 bases from V and 0 bases from J, the junction contained 6 bases not matched to a gene. Germline V lookup: CDR1 SGDLS, CDR2 YYNGEE.